These 2 T cell receptor beta chains share one sample of origin, sequenced in a study of T cell changes during pregnancy in multiple sclerosis. Repertoires were generated with immunoSEQ multiplex PCR, while TCRdb's copy carries only in-frame clones and drops some. The sample shows tens of thousands of clones, approximately 90% of them seen only once. The sequences come from CD4+ T cells from peripheral blood mononuclear cells, collected in the first trimester of pregnancy. These receptors came from a female donor with multiple sclerosis, enrolled in a pregnancy study.

This chain connects TRBV28 to TRBJ1-5; D is unresolved. With 10 bases removed from V and 7 bases from J, the gap between germline ends came to 20 bases. Per the germline V gene, CDR1 is MDHEN and CDR2 is SYDVKM. The CDR3 has 14 amino acids. The CDR3 is CATTPPGFNQPQHF. CDR3 DNA sequence: TGTGCCACCACACCCCCGGGGTTCAACCAGCCCCAGCATTTT.

The rearrangement uses TRBV7-9 and TRBJ1-2, with TRBD1 identical over 9 bases. Germline values: CDR1 SEHNR, CDR2 FQNEAQ (reference sequence). The CDR3 contains 12 residues. V shed 5 bases and J 10 bases; nucleotides not matched to a gene: 5. CDR3 amino acids: CASSPGTGTYTF. As DNA, the CDR3 is TGTGCCAGCAGCCCCGGGACAGGGACCTACACCTTC. The complete variable domain, with remaining parts taken from reference TRBV7-9 and TRBJ1-2, reads DTGVSQNPRHKITKRGQNVTFRCDPISEHNRLYWYRQTLGQGPEFLTYFQNEAQLEKSRLLSDRFSAERPKGSFSTLEIQRTEQGDSAMYLCASSPGTGTYTFGSGTRLTVV.